The clone carrying this T cell receptor beta chain has just a few counts. Individual cDNA molecules each carried unique molecular identifiers attached by the library. MiXCR, applied by TCRdb to the RACE reads, yields one record per CDR3 protein. This sample yields 80,000 to 100,000 distinct CDR3 sequences, of which roughly 10% are seen a single time; 1% to 1.2% belongs to the top ten. This entry comes from a study of human T cells and chemical hapten exposure. Looking at the study overall: Sensitization was performed using 2% DPC on a roughly 2 cm by roughly 2 cm upper inner arm skin site.

The CDR3 contains 15 residues. The ends lost 5 bases at V and 1 base at J; junction bases unmatched: 5. Per germline, CDR1 MNHEY and CDR2 SVGEGT. The time point was: patch test 3, about 24 weeks after DPC sensitization. Treatment denoted: therapeutic diphenylcyclopropenone sensitization with weekly scalp DPC. This sequence was found in a woman aged 30 to 39 with alopecia areata. Some clones in this sample may be carry-over from other donors' samples. This sequence joins TRBV6-2 or TRBV6-3 and TRBJ1-1, with 9 positions matching TRBD1. Sequencing was performed on whole blood, taken in connection with sensitization to the hapten diphenylcyclopropenone (DPC). The CDR3 loop reads CASSLPGQGNTEAFF. The DNA for the CDR3 is TGTGCCAGCAGTCTTCCGGGACAGGGGAACACTGAAGCTTTCTTT.